The entry that follows covers one T cell receptor beta chain sequence. Antigen unknown. These data belong to a study of beta chain features in type 1 diabetes. Study-level results: More deletions and fewer insertions at VDJ junctions were seen in type 1 diabetes patients.

Per germline, CDR1 SGHRS and CDR2 YFSETQ. V gave up 3 bases and J gave up 5 bases; unmatched junction bases: 10. The CDR3 contains 15 residues. Sequenced material consisted of expressed TCRB transcripts (all of the isolated RNA was reverse transcribed). Method: immunoSEQ multiplex PCR; TCRdb's copy keeps in-frame clones and lacks some. The data hold approximately 400,000 clones, with roughly 16% observed a single time. The clonotype comes from a woman aged 18-29 years in good health. Sample: naive CD4+ T cells from blood. The chain joins TRBV5-1 to TRBJ2-5; 7 bases map to TRBD2. DNA for the CDR3: TGCGCCAGCAGCTGGGGGGAGGGGAAACGGGAGACCCAGTACTTC. It specifies CASSWGEGKRETQYF.